Following are 2 T cell receptor beta chains from one sample sequenced in a study of shared clonotypes between healthy human individuals. Repertoires were generated with immunoSEQ multiplex PCR, while TCRdb's copy carries only in-frame clones and drops some. The table has millions of clones, more than 90% seen once. Input material: naive CD4+ T cells sorted from blood. Subset noted: CD45RA+ positively selected. Receptors originate from a young man in good health.

The chain's CDR3 is CASSFKGGGSDTQYF. CDR3 bases: TGTGCCAGCAGCTTTAAGGGCGGGGGGTCCGATACGCAGTATTTT. The V and J genes are TRBV5-6 and TRBJ2-3; 8 bases match TRBD2. This CDR3 is built from 15 residues. Germline CDR1 and CDR2: SGHDT and YYEEEE. V lost 2 bases to trimming and J lost 6 bases; unmatched junction nucleotides: 8.

DNA for the CDR3: TGTGCTAGTGGTTTCTCCTCTCAGGGCAACCCCCACGAGCAGTACTTC. Translation: CASGFSSQGNPHEQYF. The chain combines TRBV12-5 with TRBJ2-7, with D possibly being TRBD1 (5 bases). Germline-derived CDR1 and CDR2 are LGHNT and FRNRAP. Trimming left V 3 bases short and J 5 bases short, with 20 bases between. This CDR3 region has 16 residues.